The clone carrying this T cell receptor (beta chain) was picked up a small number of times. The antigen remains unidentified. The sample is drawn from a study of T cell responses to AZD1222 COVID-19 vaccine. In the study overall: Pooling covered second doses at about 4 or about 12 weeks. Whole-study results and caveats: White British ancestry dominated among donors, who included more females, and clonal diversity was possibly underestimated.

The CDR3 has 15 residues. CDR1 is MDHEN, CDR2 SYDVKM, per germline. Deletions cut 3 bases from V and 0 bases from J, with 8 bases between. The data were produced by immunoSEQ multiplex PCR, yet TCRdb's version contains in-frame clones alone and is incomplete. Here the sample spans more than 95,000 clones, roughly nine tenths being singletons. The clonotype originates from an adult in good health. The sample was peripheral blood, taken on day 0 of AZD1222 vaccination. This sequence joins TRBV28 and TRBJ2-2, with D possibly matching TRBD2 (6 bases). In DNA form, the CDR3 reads TGTGCCAGCAGTTTTCGACTAGCGAACACCGGGGAGCTGTTTTTT. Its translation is CASSFRLANTGELFF.